This T cell receptor beta chain appears in the sequencing data of a study of T cell responses to AZD1222 COVID-19 vaccine. Points from the study as a whole: Sampled repertoires all dated from after the peak T cell response. Nearly half of unique spike-specific TCRs reportedly avoided B.1.351 and B.1.1.7 mutated regions. White British people made up most donors, females outnumbered males, and clonal diversity was possibly underestimated.

Concerning this clone: Its antigen is currently unknown.

CDR3 length: 14 residues. V lost 2 bases to trimming and J lost 6 bases; unmatched junction nucleotides: 3. CDR1 and CDR2 from the germline V gene are SNHLY and FYNNEI. Repertoires were generated with immunoSEQ multiplex PCR, while TCRdb's copy carries only in-frame clones and drops some. This table holds 95,000 or so clones, around 90% found once. The TCR was taken from an adult in good health. Sample: peripheral blood, taken on day 0 of AZD1222 vaccination. The chain employs TRBV2 and TRBJ1-5; 8 nucleotides match TRBD1. This CDR3 is CASSEQGASQPQHF. Here the CDR3 DNA reads TGTGCCAGCAGTGAACAGGGGGCGTCTCAGCCCCAGCATTTT. Based on the CDR3 plus reference TRBV2 and TRBJ1-5, the full variable domain is EPEVTQTPSHQVTQMGQEVILRCVPISNHLYFYWYRQILGQKVEFLVSFYNNEISEKSEIFDDQFSVERPDGSNFTLKIRSTKLEDSAMYFCASSEQGASQPQHFGDGTRLSIL.